This paragraph covers one T cell receptor (beta chain) sequence. These data belong to a study of cytomegalovirus exposure and HLA in healthy donors. V was shortened by 0 bases and J by 1 base, with 8 bases between the two germline ends. The CDR3 spans 15 residues. The germline gives CDR1 SGHRS, CDR2 YFSETQ. TCRdb's copy holds only in-frame clones and misses some; the assay was immunoSEQ multiplex PCR. Of approximately 54,000 clones in the sample, about 92% were seen once. The specimen was PBMCs. The clonotype was recovered from a woman between 18 and 29 years old in good health and CMV-seropositive. The V gene is TRBV5-1, the J gene TRBJ1-5, with a possible D match to TRBD1 (6 bases). The CDR3: CASSLAGTSNQPQHF. In DNA form, the CDR3 reads TGCGCCAGCAGCTTGGCAGGGACAAGCAATCAGCCCCAGCATTTT.